Listed below are T cell receptor beta chains from one sample, sequenced in a study of T cell changes during pregnancy in multiple sclerosis. Repertoires were generated with immunoSEQ multiplex PCR, while TCRdb's copy carries only in-frame clones and drops some. The sample carries roughly 52,000 clones, over 80% recorded once. The sequenced sample was CD4+ T cells from peripheral blood mononuclear cells, obtained in the third trimester of pregnancy. The receptors were gathered from a female donor with multiple sclerosis, enrolled in a pregnancy study. Both conserved end residues are part of each CDR3. The D gene is left open where the match is weak. A row's size may be missing; if present it is once, few, many or a size class.

>-|TRBV7-3|-|TRBJ2-6
CASSLDRNSGANVLTF
TGTGCCAGCAGCTTAGACAGGAACTCTGGGGCCAACGTCCTGACTTTC
>TRBD1|TRBV9|-|TRBJ1-5
CASSPRTGDQPQHF
TGTGCCAGCAGCCCCCGGACAGGGGATCAGCCCCAGCATTTT
>TRBD1|TRBV2|-|TRBJ1-5
CASGGQGGQPQHF
TGTGCCAGCGGGGGACAGGGGGGTCAGCCCCAGCATTTT
>TRBD2|TRBV28|-|TRBJ2-5
CASRPSGVGGETQYF
TGTGCCAGCAGACCTAGCGGGGTAGGGGGGGAGACCCAGTACTTC
>-|TRBV5-1|-|TRBJ1-2
CASSLAGDGPNYGYTF
TGCGCCAGCAGCTTGGCGGGGGACGGACCTAACTATGGCTACACCTTC
>-|TRBV5-4|-|TRBJ1-6
CASSLDRENSPLHF
TGTGCCAGCAGCTTGGACAGGGAGAATTCACCCCTCCACTTT
>-|TRBV6-5|-|TRBJ1-1
CASSYLGDTEAFF
TGTGCCAGCAGTTATTTAGGGGACACTGAAGCTTTCTTT
>TRBD1|TRBV9|-|TRBJ1-2
CASSVSTGVPLTF
TGTGCCAGCAGCGTATCCACAGGGGTCCCCCTCACCTTC
>-|TRBV19|once|TRBJ2-6
CASSAGANVLTF
TGTGCCAGTAGCGCTGGGGCCAACGTCCTGACTTTC
>TRBD2|TRBV2|-|TRBJ2-2
CASSETVAGATGELFF
TGTGCCAGCAGTGAAACGGTAGCGGGAGCGACCGGGGAGCTGTTTTTT
>-|TRBV6-6|-|TRBJ2-5
CASSYRGRETQYF
TGTGCCAGCAGTTACAGGGGCCGAGAGACCCAGTACTTC
>TRBD2|TRBV5-1|-|TRBJ2-5
CASGTSGEETQYF
TGCGCCAGCGGGACTAGCGGGGAAGAGACCCAGTACTTC
>-|TRBV5-1|once|TRBJ1-1
CASSLVGPQAEAFF
TGCGCCAGCAGCTTGGTGGGCCCTCAGGCTGAAGCTTTCTTT
>TRBD1|TRBV18|-|TRBJ2-2
CASSPIDQDRGHTGELFF
TGTGCCAGCTCACCAATTGACCAGGACAGGGGACACACCGGGGAGCTGTTTTTT
>-|TRBV6-1|-|TRBJ2-3
CASSTYPMADTQYF
TGTGCCAGCAGTACCTATCCTATGGCAGATACGCAGTATTTT
>TRBD2|TRBV18|once|TRBJ2-7
CASSGPLAGGGEQYF
TGTGCCAGCTCAGGACCACTAGCGGGAGGGGGCGAGCAGTACTTC
>TRBD1|TRBV6-5|-|TRBJ2-7
CASRQFQGAYEQYF
TGTGCCAGCAGGCAATTCCAGGGGGCTTACGAGCAGTACTTC
>-|TRBV5-1|once|TRBJ1-1
CASSLSELGTEAFF
TGCGCCAGCAGCTTGAGTGAGTTGGGGACAGAAGCTTTCTTT
>TRBD1|TRBV11-2|-|TRBJ2-3
CASSAFRGTDTQYF
TGTGCCAGCAGCGCCTTCAGGGGGACAGATACGCAGTATTTT
>-|TRBV5-8|-|TRBJ2-7
CASSLGTDPRGEQYF
TGTGCCAGCAGCTTGGGGACAGATCCTCGGGGCGAGCAGTACTTC
>-|TRBV11-3|once|TRBJ2-3
CASSNGRQGATDTQYF
TGTGCCAGCAGCAATGGGAGGCAGGGTGCCACAGATACGCAGTATTTT
>-|TRBV19|few|TRBJ1-2
CASSRATDYGYTF
TGTGCCAGTAGTAGGGCGACGGACTATGGCTACACCTTC
>-|TRBV21-1|-|TRBJ1-5
CASSKLRTGFGSNQPQHF
TGTGCCAGCAGCAAACTTAGGACAGGGTTTGGGAGCAATCAGCCCCAGCATTTT
>-|TRBV5-1|once|TRBJ1-1
CASSLGGSTNTEAFF
TGCGCCAGCAGCTTGGGAGGCTCCACGAACACTGAAGCTTTCTTT
>-|TRBV6-5|-|TRBJ1-2
CASSLGPRAGYTF
TGTGCCAGCAGTTTGGGGCCTCGGGCTGGCTACACCTTC
>TRBD2|TRBV2|-|TRBJ2-1
CASSSGLDSEQFF
TGTGCCAGCAGTAGTGGACTAGATAGTGAGCAGTTCTTC